Detailed here is one T cell receptor beta chain. What it binds is not known. The table came from immunoSEQ multiplex PCR; TCRdb's copy has only in-frame clones and leaves some out. The data contain fewer than 250,000 clones, about 92% of them singletons. The source of the sample is a study of T cell responses to AZD1222 COVID-19 vaccine. Findings of the study overall: Females made up more of the donors, who were largely white British, and clonal diversity may have come out too low. An increase in Spike-specific TCR breadth and depth was observed after two AZD1222 doses. Nearly half of unique spike-specific TCRs reportedly avoided B.1.351 and B.1.1.7 mutated regions.

This CDR3 comprises 15 residues. The V gene's germline CDR1 is SGDLS and CDR2 YYNGEE. Trimming stripped 4 bases from V and 1 base from J, with 14 bases between. The chain combines TRBV9 with TRBJ1-1; D gene ambiguous. The sample was peripheral blood, taken on day 0 of MenACWY control vaccination. The source of this sequence is an adult in good health. The CDR3 nucleotides are TGTGCCAGCAGCCCAACTCTGGAGGGGAACACTGAAGCTTTCTTT. It codes for CASSPTLEGNTEAFF.